This T cell receptor (beta chain) comes out of a study of T cell responses to AZD1222 COVID-19 vaccine. Libraries were prepared by immunoSEQ multiplex PCR; TCRdb keeps only in-frame clonotypes and omits some of them. The sample shows some 150,000 clones, 88% of them seen only once. Notes on the study in general: Mostly white British, mostly female donors; authors suggested clonal diversity may be underestimated. It was only after the peak T cell response that any repertoires were sampled.

The table lists this clone with a count of one. Its specificity is not known. CDR3 size: 13 residues. The germline V and J ends were trimmed by 10 bases and 3 bases, with 15 bases remaining between them. Germline lookup yields CDR1 LNHDA and CDR2 SQIVND (reference sequence). The starting material was peripheral blood, obtained on day 0 of AZD1222 vaccination. The receptor's source is an adult in good health. This chain connects TRBV19 to TRBJ1-2, with a weak D call TRBD1 (6 bases). DNA of the CDR3: TGTGCCATTAATTCCGCAGGGGACTATGGCTACACCTTC. Translating gives CAINSAGDYGYTF. The whole variable domain, filled in from reference TRBV19 and TRBJ1-2, reads DGGITQSPKYLFRKEGQNVTLSCEQNLNHDAMYWYRQDPGQGLRLIYYSQIVNDFQKGDIAEGYSVSREKKESFPLTVTSAQKNPTAFYLCAINSAGDYGYTFGSGTRLTVV.